The 27 T cell receptor beta chains below come from one sample, sequenced in a study of response to subunit inactivated influenza vaccine. TCRdb reprocessed the RT-PCR reads via MiXCR and lists one record per CDR3 protein. The sample shows 650,000 to 700,000 distinct CDR3 sequences, around 16% of them seen only once. Sequences were derived from PBMCs from blood, sampled 11 to 12 days after vaccination. These receptors all stem from a man aged 45-60 years who received an inactivated influenza vaccine.

V usage is TRBV4-2 and J usage is TRBJ1-3; no definite D call. V was shortened by 0 bases and J by 1 base, with 16 bases between the two germline ends. The CDR3 consists of 18 residues. CDR1 is LGHNA, CDR2 YNFKEQ, per germline. DNA for the CDR3: TGTGCCAGCAGCCAAGAAGGTTCAGCCGGCAGGTCTGGAAACACCATATATTTT. This encodes CASSQEGSAGRSGNTIYF.

Many counts were recorded for this clonotype. The rearrangement links TRBV6-5 to TRBJ1-3; D unresolved. The CDR3 is made up of 14 amino acids. The ends were cut back, 0 bases at V and 3 bases at J, with 6 bases in the middle. Germline loops: CDR1 MNHEY, CDR2 SVGAGI. The CDR3 DNA reads as TGTGCCAGCAGTTACTCCAAATATGGAAACACCATATATTTT. It encodes CASSYSKYGNTIYF.

This sequence joins TRBV14 and TRBJ2-3, with 10 bases lining up with TRBD2. V dropped 0 bases and J dropped 3; count of bases not matched to a gene: 9. The CDR3 runs 18 residues. CDR1 and CDR2 from the germline V gene are SGHDN and FVKESK. CDR3 DNA sequence: TGTGCCAGCAGCCAAGATGAAGGGGGACTAGCGTTAACAGATACGCAGTATTTT. Its translation: CASSQDEGGLALTDTQYF.

The chain carries TRBV5-1 and TRBJ2-1, with 9 positions matching TRBD2. This CDR3 is 14 amino acids long. Germline CDR1 and CDR2: SGHRS and YFSETQ. V trimming: 6 bases; J trimming: 8 bases; junction bases outside the gene matches: 9. DNA of the CDR3: TGCGCCAGCAAAGCACTAGCGGGTATCGATGAGCAGTTCTTC. It encodes CASKALAGIDEQFF.

J is TRBJ2-1 and V is TRBV27; D is unclear. The CDR3 is made up of 16 amino acids. Germline CDR1 MNHEY, CDR2 SMNVEV (reference sequence). V lost 5 bases and J 2 bases, leaving 16 bases between the germline ends. The CDR3 loop reads CASSPHQLGTYNEQFF. CDR3 DNA: TGTGCCAGCAGTCCTCATCAGCTTGGGACCTACAATGAGCAGTTCTTC.

The rearrangement links TRBV12-3 or TRBV12-4 to TRBJ2-5, with a tentative D call TRBD1 (7 bases). V was pared by 7 bases and J by 5 bases, with 14 bases between. The CDR3 totals 13 residues. The CDR3 bases are TGTGCCAGCAACAGCAGGGGGGAGGAGACCCAGTACTTC. It encodes CASNSRGEETQYF.

This clonotype occurred a few times. This chain joins TRBV20-1 and TRBJ2-7; TRBD1 matches 7 bases. Trimming cost V 7 bases and J 5 bases; bases outside gene matches: 14. The germline V gene has CDR1 DFQATT and CDR2 SNEGSKA (reference sequence). CDR3 length: 14 amino acids. In DNA, the CDR3 is TGCAGTGTAATAAAGGGGGCGAAAGACCACGAGCAGTACTTC. Residues: CSVIKGAKDHEQYF.

This clonotype was observed at least ten times. The chain joins TRBV9 to TRBJ2-2; 14 bases align to TRBD2. Germline V gene data show CDR1 as SGDLS and CDR2 as YYNGEE. The CDR3 is made up of 18 amino acids. J was trimmed by 2 bases and V by 0 bases; bases with no gene match: 3. The CDR3 here is CASSVGGLAGGNTGELFF. The CDR3 nucleotides read TGTGCCAGCAGCGTAGGTGGACTAGCGGGAGGTAACACCGGGGAGCTGTTTTTT.

This clonotype was seen a few times. The rearrangement links TRBV4-2 to TRBJ2-1; 9 bases fit TRBD1. CDR3 size: 16 residues. V lost 2 bases to trimming and J lost 4 bases; unmatched junction nucleotides: 6. CDR1 and CDR2 from the germline V gene are LGHNA and YNFKEQ. CDR3 loop: CASSQRKTGGYNEQFF. CDR3 coding DNA: TGTGCCAGCAGCCAACGTAAGACAGGGGGATACAATGAGCAGTTCTTC.

This clonotype has only a few counts. V and J are TRBV11-2 and TRBJ2-5; D not certain. Per the germline V gene, CDR1 is SGHAT and CDR2 is FQNNGV. The CDR3 totals 13 residues. V lost 8 bases and J 5 bases, leaving 15 bases between the germline ends. The CDR3 reads CASRPSAKETQYF. The CDR3 region has the DNA TGTGCCAGCCGACCCTCGGCCAAGGAGACCCAGTACTTC.

This sequence joins TRBV7-9 and TRBJ2-7; maybe TRBD2 (5 bases). In germline, CDR1 is SEHNR, CDR2 FQNEAQ (reference sequence). Trimming pared 5 bases from V and 0 bases from J, leaving 14 bases between. The CDR3 loop spans 15 amino acids. CDR3 amino acids: CASSPREFSSYEQYF. Here the CDR3 DNA reads TGTGCCAGCAGCCCCCGGGAATTTAGCTCCTACGAGCAGTACTTC.

This clonotype was counted only a few times. The chain has TRBV12-3 or TRBV12-4 and TRBJ1-1, with D maybe TRBD1 (6 bases). This CDR3 region has 15 residues. With 6 bases removed from V and 1 base from J, the gap between germline ends came to 15 bases. The CDR3 protein is CASSSGGGANTEAFF. The DNA of the CDR3 is TGTGCCAGCAGCTCTGGTGGGGGCGCGAACACTGAAGCTTTCTTT.

This clonotype appeared a few times. This rearrangement joins TRBV28 to TRBJ1-4; D gene unclear. The CDR3 runs 12 residues. Deletions cut 3 bases from V and 12 bases from J, with 11 bases between. Germline V gene data show CDR1 as MDHEN and CDR2 as SYDVKM. Here the CDR3 DNA reads TGTGCCAGCAGTTTGCGTAGGGAACAACTGTTTTTT. This translates into CASSLRREQLFF.

The genes are TRBV5-5 and TRBJ2-7; 8 nucleotides match TRBD2. The CDR3 consists of 17 residues. V dropped 0 bases and J dropped 5; count of bases not matched to a gene: 13. Germline values: CDR1 SGHKS, CDR2 YYEKEE (reference sequence). The CDR3 sequence: CASSLGSGRAEYNEQYF. CDR3 in DNA: TGTGCCAGCAGCTTGGGGTCCGGGAGGGCCGAGTATAACGAGCAGTACTTC.

The chain couples TRBV28 to TRBJ1-2, with D unclear. V lost 6 bases to trimming and J lost 3 bases, with 11 bases between them. This CDR3 has 13 amino acids. Germline V CDR1 and CDR2: MDHEN, SYDVKM. In DNA, the CDR3 is TGTGCCAGCAGATCCTCCGGGGACTATGGCTACACCTTC. Translation: CASRSSGDYGYTF.

This clonotype has just a few counts. This chain joins TRBV5-6 and TRBJ2-1, with TRBD1 identical over 9 bases. This CDR3 contains 16 residues. The ends lost 4 bases at V and 7 bases at J; junction bases unmatched: 12. Germline values: CDR1 SGHDT, CDR2 YYEEEE. CDR3 DNA sequence: TGTGCCAGCAGCCCCAGATGGGGACAGGGTCAGAATGAGCAGTTCTTC. Residues: CASSPRWGQGQNEQFF.

The sample holds a few counts of this clonotype. This rearrangement joins TRBV7-9 to TRBJ2-5; D possibly corresponds to TRBD1 (6 bases). CDR3 length: 15 residues. CDR1 and CDR2 (germline): SEHNR, FQNEAQ (reference sequence). Trimming stripped 2 bases from V and 2 bases from J, with 12 bases between. The CDR3, as DNA: TGTGCCAGCAGCTTATTACCCGGACAGCAAGAGACCCAGTACTTC. This translates into CASSLLPGQQETQYF. The full variable domain, its missing parts supplied by reference TRBV7-9 and TRBJ2-5, is DTGVSQNPRHKITKRGQNVTFRCDPISEHNRLYWYRQTLGQGPEFLTYFQNEAQLEKSRLLSDRFSAERPKGSFSTLEIQRTEQGDSAMYLCASSLLPGQQETQYFGPGTRLLVL.

In its sample, this clonotype was seen many times. The chain couples TRBV12-3 or TRBV12-4 to TRBJ2-7; the D gene is possibly TRBD2 (5 bases). Trimming pared 6 bases from V and 5 bases from J, leaving 17 bases between. This CDR3 region has 14 residues. CDR3 loop: CASSMSGPKDEQYF. The DNA for the CDR3 is TGTGCCAGCAGCATGAGCGGCCCGAAGGACGAGCAGTACTTC.

This clonotype turned up a few times. The chain is built from TRBV9 and TRBJ2-1; 10 positions match TRBD2. The V gene end was trimmed by 0 bases and the J gene end by 4 bases; junction bases not matched to a gene: 4. Germline values: CDR1 SGDLS, CDR2 YYNGEE. This CDR3 has 16 amino acids. In nucleotides, the CDR3 is TGTGCCAGCAGCGTAGTGGGTAGCGGGGGGTACAATGAGCAGTTCTTC. This encodes CASSVVGSGGYNEQFF.

The chain employs TRBV5-5 and TRBJ2-7; TRBD1 matches 8 bases. The junction had 6 bases not matched to a gene; V was cut back by 2 bases and J by 5 bases. The CDR3 sequence is 14 residues long. Per the germline V gene, CDR1 is SGHKS and CDR2 is YYEKEE (reference sequence). The CDR3 nucleotides are TGTGCCAGCAGCTTAAGTCAGGGGGCCCACGAGCAGTACTTC. Translated, it gives CASSLSQGAHEQYF.

This clonotype came up many times. This chain connects TRBV7-6 to TRBJ2-3; 9 bases fit TRBD2. Germline V gene data show CDR1 as SGHVS and CDR2 as FNYEAQ. Trimming removed 2 bases from V and 3 bases from J; junction bases left unmatched: 6. This CDR3 is built from 16 residues. This chain's CDR3 is CASSLLTSGLTDTQYF. The DNA for the CDR3 is TGTGCCAGCAGCTTACTCACTAGCGGGCTGACAGATACGCAGTATTTT.

This clonotype was seen only a few times. The chain combines TRBV5-1 with TRBJ2-1; TRBD1 matches 9 bases. The V gene end was trimmed by 1 base and the J gene end by 10 bases; junction bases not matched to a gene: 3. This CDR3 region has 13 residues. The V gene's germline CDR1 is SGHRS and CDR2 YFSETQ. Here the CDR3 DNA reads TGCGCCAGCAGCTTGCCGGACAGGGGCGAGCAGTTCTTC. It codes for CASSLPDRGEQFF. The full variable domain, with the rest looked up from reference TRBV5-1 and TRBJ2-1, is KAGVTQTPRYLIKTRGQQVTLSCSPISGHRSVSWYQQTPGQGLQFLFEYFSETQRNKGNFPGRFSGRQFSNSRSEMNVSTLELGDSALYLCASSLPDRGEQFFGPGTRLTVL.

This rearrangement joins TRBV7-2 to TRBJ1-5, with 7 bases aligning to TRBD1. The length of the CDR3 is 13 residues. Unmatched junction bases numbered 8, after V lost 1 base and J lost 14 bases. Germline lookup yields CDR1 SGHTA and CDR2 FQGNSA. CDR3 region: CASSLGIGQAEHF. For the CDR3, the DNA is TGTGCCAGCAGCTTAGGGATTGGACAGGCAGAGCATTTT.

This chain uses TRBV20-1 with TRBJ2-2, with 10 bases lining up with TRBD2. The junction had 2 bases not matched to a gene; V was cut back by 0 bases and J by 7 bases. Germline-derived CDR1 and CDR2 are DFQATT and SNEGSKA (reference sequence). The CDR3 extends over 14 amino acids. The CDR3 bases are TGCAGTGCTAGAGAAGCGGGAGGGATCGGGGAGCTGTTTTTT. Protein: CSAREAGGIGELFF.

This clonotype came up a few times. This chain links TRBV7-8 with TRBJ2-5; 8 bases align to TRBD1. With V trimmed by 2 bases and J by 1 base, 3 bases remained unmatched. The V gene's germline CDR1 is SGHVS and CDR2 FQNEAQ. The CDR3 sequence is 15 residues long. CDR3 loop: CASSLRRGLQETQYF. CDR3 DNA sequence: TGTGCCAGCAGCTTACGCAGGGGGCTCCAAGAGACCCAGTACTTC.

The sample holds a few counts of this clonotype. V and J are TRBV18 and TRBJ2-1, with D tentatively TRBD2 (7 bases). This CDR3 is 16 amino acids long. V shed 6 bases and J shed 8 bases, with 23 bases lying between them. CDR1 and CDR2 (germline): KGHSH, LQKENI. CDR3 protein: CASSPPLGGGSDEQFF. The CDR3 region has the DNA TGTGCCAGCTCGCCCCCCTTGGGAGGGGGGAGCGATGAGCAGTTCTTC.

This chain connects TRBV24-1 to TRBJ2-5; a possible D gene is TRBD1 (5 bases). The V gene lost 4 bases and the J gene lost 7 bases, with 15 bases spanning the gap. The germline V gene has CDR1 KGHDR and CDR2 SFDVKD. This CDR3 comprises 14 residues. CDR3 sequence reads: CATSDPRGLSTQYF. CDR3 coding DNA: TGTGCCACCAGTGACCCAAGGGGCCTTTCGACCCAGTACTTC.